This entry lists 11 T cell receptor beta chains sequenced from one sample in a study of blood T cell repertoires in COVID-19. Assay: immunoSEQ multiplex PCR; the TCRdb copy retains only in-frame clones and omits some. The table includes some 120,000 clones, around nine tenths detected once. The sample comprised peripheral blood. Receptors were obtained from a man aged 45-65 years with active COVID-19.

This chain links TRBV6-2 or TRBV6-3 with TRBJ2-7, with 7 bases aligning to TRBD2. The CDR3 is made up of 14 amino acids. V dropped 4 bases and J dropped 7; count of bases not matched to a gene: 10. Per germline, CDR1 MNHEY and CDR2 SVGEGT. The CDR3 region is CASSSGGRREEQYV. CDR3 nucleotide sequence: TGTGCCAGCAGTTCAGGCGGGAGAAGGGAGGAGCAGTACGTC.

This clone appeared a single time. The CDR3 DNA is TGTGCCACCGGGTCCAGCACAGATACGCAGTATTTT. As protein: CATGSSTDTQYF. The chain carries TRBV6-6 and TRBJ2-3; D not certain. The CDR3 extends over 12 amino acids. CDR1 and CDR2 from the germline V gene are MNHNY and SVGAGI (reference sequence). V was trimmed by 10 bases and J by 0 bases, leaving 8 bases between them.

This clone showed up just a few times. The V and J genes are TRBV11-3 and TRBJ2-1; D is possibly TRBD1 (6 bases). Germline V gene data show CDR1 as SGHNT and CDR2 as YENEEA. The V end was cut by 7 bases, the J end by 7 bases, with 14 bases between. There are 13 residues in the CDR3. The CDR3 region is CASTPGAVNEQFF. Written as DNA, the CDR3 is TGTGCCAGCACCCCAGGGGCAGTGAATGAGCAGTTCTTC.

The rearrangement joins TRBV6-5 to TRBJ2-1, with TRBD2 identical over 10 bases. Trimming removed 2 bases from V and 8 bases from J; junction bases left unmatched: 9. This CDR3 contains 16 residues. Per germline, CDR1 MNHEY and CDR2 SVGAGI. The CDR3 sequence is CASSYTEAGGVHEQFF. The DNA of the CDR3 is TGTGCCAGCAGTTACACCGAAGCGGGGGGGGTCCATGAGCAGTTCTTC.

The chain couples TRBV6-5 to TRBJ2-3, with 8 bases identical to TRBD1. The ends lost 7 bases at V and 10 bases at J; junction bases unmatched: 13. Germline V gene sequence: CDR1 MNHEY, CDR2 SVGAGI. CDR3 length: 14 amino acids. This CDR3 is CASIQDRAKPPQYF. The DNA of the CDR3 is TGTGCCAGCATCCAGGACAGGGCTAAACCCCCGCAGTATTTT.

The chain combines TRBV20-1 with TRBJ1-2; possibly TRBD1 for D (5 bases). The CDR3 extends over 11 amino acids. V lost 3 bases to trimming and J lost 9 bases, with 11 bases between them. Germline-derived CDR1 and CDR2 are DFQATT and SNEGSKA (reference sequence). The CDR3 region has the DNA TGCAGTGCTAGCATGCAGGGAAGCTACACCTTC. Translating gives CSASMQGSYTF.

The rearrangement links TRBV28 to TRBJ1-4; the D gene is possibly TRBD1 (6 bases). Germline assignment: CDR1 MDHEN and CDR2 SYDVKM. The V end lost 5 bases, the J end lost 16 bases, and 14 bases lay between the germline ends. The CDR3 totals 11 residues. The CDR3 region has the DNA TGTGCCAGCAGTGAACAGGGACTACGGTTTTTT. Translation gives CASSEQGLRFF.

This chain connects TRBV6-5 to TRBJ2-7; 7 nucleotides match TRBD1. This CDR3 has 14 residues. Germline loops: CDR1 MNHEY, CDR2 SVGAGI. J lost 6 bases, V lost 0 bases, and 5 bases had no gene match. CDR3 coding DNA: TGTGCCAGCAGTTACTCGACAGGGTACAGCGAGCAGTACTTC. Its protein product is CASSYSTGYSEQYF.

V and J are TRBV9 and TRBJ2-6; tentative D call: TRBD1 (5 bases). The V and J ends lost 4 bases and 0 bases respectively, with 20 bases between them. There are 19 residues in the CDR3. Germline V gives CDR1 SGDLS, CDR2 YYNGEE. CDR3 in DNA: TGTGCCAGCAGCCCTCGAGGTGGAGACAGCCACTCTGGGGCCAACGTCCTGACTTTC. Translated: CASSPRGGDSHSGANVLTF.

The chain recombines TRBV12-3 or TRBV12-4 with TRBJ2-2, with D perhaps matching TRBD1 (5 bases). The CDR3 sequence is 13 residues long. V was pared by 4 bases and J by 4 bases, with 7 bases between. Here the CDR3 reads CASSSRATGELFF. CDR3 DNA sequence: TGTGCCAGCAGTTCCAGGGCCACCGGGGAGCTGTTTTTT.

This rearrangement joins TRBV7-8 to TRBJ2-1; D might be TRBD2 (6 bases). V was pared by 5 bases and J by 6 bases, with 8 bases between. The CDR3 is 12 residues long. The V gene's germline CDR1 is SGHVS and CDR2 FQNEAQ. The CDR3 sequence is CASSVGGNEQFF. DNA of the CDR3: TGTGCCAGCAGCGTGGGAGGCAATGAGCAGTTCTTC.